Below are 5 T cell receptor beta chains sequenced from a single sample in a study of T-cell memory formation after mild COVID-19. From the 5' RACE reads, TCRdb called clonotypes with MiXCR, one entry per CDR3 protein. The table records around 450,000 distinct CDR3 sequences, 20% to 25% of them present only once. The sample consisted of PBMCs or a T cell subset sorted from them (not recorded which). The receptors shown here come from an adult woman who had mild COVID-19 (a few samples of this study predate the infection). Cell type and time point are not known.

This clonotype was found a few times. The chain carries TRBV7-9 and TRBJ2-3; 13 bases align to TRBD2. Germline CDR1 is SEHNR and CDR2 is FQNEAQ (reference sequence). The V and J ends lost 11 bases and 0 bases, in that order; junction bases with no gene match: 2. The CDR3 has 14 residues. CDR3 residues: CAGTSGASTDTQYF. The CDR3 DNA follows: TGTGCCGGGACTAGCGGGGCGAGCACAGATACGCAGTATTTT.

This clonotype has just a few counts. The chain uses TRBV6-6 and TRBJ2-3; weak D call: TRBD2 (5 bases). The CDR3 runs 14 residues. The germline V gene encodes CDR1 MNHNY and CDR2 SVGAGI (reference sequence). V shed 2 bases and J shed 4 bases, with 10 bases lying between them. CDR3 region: CASSYVGASDTQYF. The DNA for the CDR3 is TGTGCCAGCAGTTACGTGGGAGCTTCAGATACGCAGTATTTT.

This chain links TRBV7-9 with TRBJ2-1; TRBD1 aligns across 7 bases. The trim removed 5 bases at V and 0 bases at J, leaving 7 bases unmatched. The CDR3 is 16 residues long. Per the germline V gene, CDR1 is SEHNR and CDR2 is FQNEAQ (reference sequence). CDR3 bases: TGTGCCAGCAGCCCCGCGACAGGGAGCTCCTACAATGAGCAGTTCTTC. Translation: CASSPATGSSYNEQFF.

This clonotype was counted a few times. CDR3 protein: CASSSPTGGTDTQYF. CDR3 sequence (DNA): TGTGCCAGCAGCTCCCCGACAGGGGGAACAGATACGCAGTATTTT. The gene calls are TRBV5-5 and TRBJ2-3, with 9 nucleotides matching TRBD1. J lost 3 bases, V lost 3 bases, and 5 bases had no gene match. CDR3 length: 15 residues. Germline assignment: CDR1 SGHKS and CDR2 YYEKEE (reference sequence).

J is TRBJ2-2 and V is TRBV14; 9 positions agree with TRBD1. V lost 3 bases to trimming and J lost 4 bases; unmatched junction nucleotides: 3. CDR3 size: 15 residues. Per the germline V gene, CDR1 is SGHDN and CDR2 is FVKESK. The CDR3 DNA reads as TGTGCCAGCAGCCACCGACAGGGGGGCACCGGGGAGCTGTTTTTT. Encoded protein: CASSHRQGGTGELFF. Full variable domain (outside the CDR3, taken from reference TRBV14 and TRBJ2-2): EAGVTQFPSHSVIEKGQTVTLRCDPISGHDNLYWYRRVMGKEIKFLLHFVKESKQDESGMPNNRFLAERTGGTYSTLKVQPAELEDSGVYFCASSHRQGGTGELFFGEGSRLTVL.